This TCR beta chain was captured by sequencing in a study of blood T cell repertoires in COVID-19 (TCRdb year 2020). Background for the entire study: The collaborator samples originated in the United States, Italy and Spain and spanned the acute and convalescent phases of COVID-19. The prospective study material was composed of cDNA or gDNA derived from T cells, B-cell-depleted T cells, or PBMCs. Deeply sampled blood TCRbeta repertoires from subjects exposed to, actively infected with, or recovered from COVID-19 were included in the dataset. The repertoires were released in a freely available public database intended as a resource for research on the immune response to SARS-CoV-2. The samples were drawn from the first 160 participants of the ongoing ImmuneRACE study and from 1,200 or so subjects provided by 6 global collaborators. A de-identified subject ID, COVID-19 status, age in years and sex were almost always included in the sample metadata. Where available, HLA class I and class II types were obtained from metadata supplied by the sample provider rather than from assay-based typing.

For this clone: Its antigen has not been determined. It has no much larger one-base neighbor in the sample; base qualities were not kept.

TCRbeta CDR3 regions were amplified from genomic DNA using the immunoSEQ Assay, a bias-controlled multiplex PCR. The paper's data handling went like this. Nucleated cell counts per sample were estimated from amplification of reference gene primers within the assay. To quantify the absolute abundance of each unique TCRbeta CDR3 rearrangement, sequence reads were collapsed and filtered. For each sample, productive Simpson clonality was calculated by taking the square root of Simpson's diversity index across productive rearrangements. TCRdb limited this immuneACCESS table to in-frame rearrangements with V and J called. A share of clones is missing; checked studies link under half to unresolved V genes, and the rest is unexplained. Clonal size and the V and J genes are those of that table, whereas D and trimming came from the DNA. Present in this sample are under 150,000 clones, 75% to 90% of which were seen just once. The top ten clones comprise about 8.5% of the sample.

V loses 3 bases, J loses 5 bases, and the germline ends lie 19 bases apart. The cysteine opens and the phenylalanine closes a CDR3 of 16 amino acids. The read is trimmed to its CDR3 DNA, 48 bases read in frame from base 1. The CDR1 and CDR2 encoded by the germline V gene (reference sequence) are DFQATT and SNEGSKA. Whole blood was collected in K2EDTA tubes by collaborating institutions according to the institutions' own protocols. For TCRbeta analysis, collaborators shipped samples as frozen whole blood, isolated PBMCs, or DNA extracted from either of those sample types. Overall results and qualifications from the work: How much clinical and demographic metadata was included differed by source and by participant, and the metadata was provided uncurated.

Recombination linked TRBV20-1 to TRBJ2-2; the D gene is perhaps TRBD1, from 6 matching bases. The sample comprised peripheral blood. The TCR sequence derives from a woman between 35 and 50 years old with acute or convalescent COVID-19. In nucleotides, the sequence is TGCAGTGCTAGTTCCCCCGGACAGAGCTTAACCGGGGAGCTGTTTTTT. Its protein is CSASSPGQSLTGELFF.